Listed below are T cell receptor beta chains from one sample, sequenced in a study of blood T cells in healthy people across ages. TCRdb reanalysed the 5' RACE reads using MiXCR and keeps one entry per CDR3 protein. Seen here are around 500,000 distinct CDR3 sequences, 40% to 50% observed once, and the top ten hold 20% to 25%. Sequences were obtained from blood. The source of these receptors is an elderly man in good health. The CDR3 runs from the conserved cysteine through the conserved F or W. The order of the fields is J gene, V gene, D gene, clone size, CDR3 protein, CDR3 DNA. D genes are given only for firm matches. Some rows mark clone size as missing; the rest say once, few, many or name a class of expanded clone.

TRBJ2-7 | TRBV20-1 | - | once | CSASRPSGRGFNEQYF | TGCAGTGCCTCCCGGCCAAGCGGTAGGGGTTTCAACGAGCAGTACTTC
TRBJ2-1 | TRBV6-2/TRBV6-3 | TRBD2 | few | CASSSGSSGSFHEQFF | TGTGCCAGCAGCTCCGGATCTAGCGGGAGTTTCCATGAGCAGTTCTTC
TRBJ2-3 | TRBV7-9 | TRBD2 | - | CASLRTSGSTDTQYF | TGTGCCAGCTTACGGACTAGCGGGAGCACAGATACGCAGTATTTT
TRBJ2-7 | TRBV11-2 | TRBD2 | - | CASSLTSSGGSQYF | TGTGCCAGCAGCTTAACCTCCAGCGGGGGGTCCCAGTACTTC
TRBJ2-5 | TRBV30 | - | - | CAWNSGQPAQETQYF | TGTGCCTGGAATTCCGGACAACCTGCTCAAGAGACCCAGTACTTC
TRBJ1-1 | TRBV9 | - | once | CASSVGLGINTEAFF | TGTGCCAGCAGCGTAGGATTAGGGATTAACACTGAAGCTTTCTTT
TRBJ1-6 | TRBV7-2 | - | - | CASSADNGSPLHF | TGTGCCAGCAGCGCGGACAACGGTTCACCCCTCCACTTT
TRBJ2-1 | TRBV4-3 | TRBD2 | - | CASSHRSGGANEQFF | TGCGCCAGCAGCCACCGTAGCGGGGGAGCCAATGAGCAGTTCTTC
TRBJ2-7 | TRBV4-1 | - | - | CASSLRTASFYEQYF | TGCGCCAGCAGCCTTAGGACGGCTTCCTTCTACGAGCAGTACTTC
TRBJ2-3 | TRBV7-2 | TRBD2 | - | CASSSRLAASTDTQYF | TGTGCCAGCAGCTCTAGACTAGCGGCTAGCACAGATACGCAGTATTTT
TRBJ2-4 | TRBV20-1 | - | - | CSAGSGLAKNIQYF | TGCAGTGCAGGGAGCGGGTTAGCCAAAAACATTCAGTACTTC
TRBJ2-4 | TRBV4-1 | - | - | CASSQGGWTAKNIQYF | TGCGCCAGCAGCCAGGGGGGTTGGACAGCCAAAAACATTCAGTACTTC
TRBJ2-1 | TRBV20-1 | TRBD2 | - | CSARTTSGGFYNEQFF | TGCAGTGCTAGAACGACTAGCGGGGGGTTTTACAATGAGCAGTTCTTC
TRBJ2-3 | TRBV6-2/TRBV6-3 | TRBD2 | few | CASRLAGDPDTQYF | TGTGCCAGTCGACTAGCGGGAGACCCAGATACGCAGTATTTT